These 14 T cell receptor beta chains came from one sample sequenced in a study of T-cell memory formation after mild COVID-19. TCRdb independently ran MiXCR on the 5' RACE reads; one entry per CDR3 protein. The sample lists 500,000 to 600,000 distinct CDR3 sequences; roughly 17% were seen once. The sample consisted of PBMCs or a T cell subset sorted from them (not recorded which). These receptors were collected from an adult woman who had mild COVID-19 (a few samples of this study predate the infection). Cell type and time point are not known.

This clonotype has a handful of counts. This chain uses TRBV6-4 with TRBJ2-3, with TRBD2 identical over 9 bases. V shed 2 bases, J shed 5 bases, and the junction held 17 bases outside the gene matches. Germline-derived CDR1 and CDR2 are MRHNA and SNTAGT. The CDR3 is made up of 19 amino acids. CDR3 protein: CASSDTTVGGGAFVDTQYF. The CDR3 DNA sequence: TGTGCCAGCAGTGACACGACGGTCGGCGGGGGGGCCTTCGTAGATACGCAGTATTTT.

The CDR3 reads CASSETVNTEAFF. The CDR3 DNA reads as TGCGCCAGCAGCGAGACAGTGAACACTGAAGCTTTCTTT. The chain carries TRBV5-1 and TRBJ1-1; D possibly corresponds to TRBD1 (5 bases). Per germline, CDR1 SGHRS and CDR2 YFSETQ. This CDR3 region has 13 residues. With 4 bases removed from V and 0 bases from J, the gap between germline ends came to 7 bases.

This rearrangement joins TRBV4-2 to TRBJ2-3; D assignment may be TRBD1 or TRBD2 (5 bases each). CDR3 length: 19 amino acids. V was cut by 0 bases and J by 4 bases, with 23 bases left in between. The germline CDR1 and CDR2 sequences are LGHNA and YNFKEQ. The CDR3 DNA reads TGTGCCAGCAGCCAAGATCAGTCGGGGCCACTCCCTGGCTCAGATACGCAGTATTTT. Its protein product is CASSQDQSGPLPGSDTQYF.

This clonotype was counted between two and nine times. This chain uses TRBV27 with TRBJ1-6; D gene ambiguous. This CDR3 spans 15 amino acids. Trimming stripped 3 bases from V and 6 bases from J, with 12 bases between. Germline CDR1 and CDR2: MNHEY and SMNVEV (reference sequence). The CDR3 reads CASSFGGLGNSPLHF. The CDR3 DNA reads TGTGCCAGCAGTTTCGGAGGCTTGGGTAATTCACCCCTCCACTTT.

The chain joins TRBV7-3 to TRBJ2-1; D is perhaps TRBD2 (5 bases). Germline CDR1 reads SGHTA; CDR2 reads FQGTGA. The CDR3 has 12 residues. V was cut by 5 bases and J by 9 bases, with 11 bases left in between. The CDR3 spells CASSMSGSEQFF. DNA of the CDR3: TGTGCCAGCAGCATGAGCGGAAGTGAGCAGTTCTTC.

In its sample, this clonotype was seen many times. At one boundary the junction diverges from the germline segment, which might be a read error. The chain links TRBV5-1 to TRBJ2-3; weak D call: TRBD2 (6 bases). Per the germline V gene, CDR1 is SGHRS and CDR2 is YFSETQ. The CDR3 covers 14 residues. CDR3 protein: CASSTGTSTDTQYF. The CDR3 nucleotides read TGTGCCAGCAGCACCGGGACTAGCACAGATACGCAGTATTTT.

This clonotype was picked up a small number of times. The rearrangement uses TRBV5-1 and TRBJ1-5; D uncertain. Trimming left V 1 base short and J 5 bases short, with 16 bases between. The CDR3 contains 16 residues. Per germline, CDR1 SGHRS and CDR2 YFSETQ. The CDR3 region is CASSLFGQAEDQPQHF. The CDR3 DNA reads as TGCGCCAGCAGCTTGTTCGGGCAGGCCGAGGATCAGCCCCAGCATTTT.

The CDR3 here is CASSLVGTGTAYGYTF. The CDR3 region has the DNA TGTGCCAGCAGCTTAGTGGGGACAGGCACCGCCTATGGCTACACCTTC. J is TRBJ1-2 and V is TRBV7-2; TRBD1 agrees at 8 bases. Germline V gene data show CDR1 as SGHTA and CDR2 as FQGNSA. The CDR3 runs 16 residues. V lost 1 base, J lost 4 bases, and 8 bases stayed unmatched.

The chain has TRBV27 and TRBJ2-7, with D perhaps matching TRBD1 (6 bases). The CDR3 is 18 amino acids. Germline-derived CDR1 and CDR2 are MNHEY and SMNVEV (reference sequence). Trimming took 7 bases from V and 2 from J, leaving 27 bases between them. In DNA, the CDR3 is TGTGCCAGCAACACGCTTTCGACAGGTTCTACTAATCCCTACGAGCAGTACTTC. Translated: CASNTLSTGSTNPYEQYF.

The rearrangement joins TRBV4-3 to TRBJ1-1, with TRBD1 matching over 10 bases. Trimming removed 3 bases from V and 8 bases from J; junction bases left unmatched: 18. The CDR3 runs 18 residues. CDR1 LGHNA and CDR2 YSLEER come from the germline V gene. This chain's CDR3 is CASSQTTGGVASMLEAFF. CDR3 sequence (DNA): TGCGCCAGCAGCCAGACGACAGGGGGCGTCGCCTCCATGCTCGAAGCTTTCTTT.

This clonotype was seen a few times. The rearrangement links TRBV24-1 to TRBJ2-7, with D perhaps assigned TRBD1 or TRBD2 (7 bases each). Germline CDR1 and CDR2: KGHDR and SFDVKD. The CDR3 is 14 residues long. Trimming took off 3 bases at V and 2 bases at J, with 10 bases between the two ends. Here the CDR3 reads CATSDAGGAYEQYF. CDR3 nucleotides: TGTGCCACCAGTGATGCAGGGGGGGCCTACGAGCAGTACTTC.

In this sample, this clonotype turned up a few times. V gene TRBV29-1 combines with J gene TRBJ2-1; 9 bases are shared with TRBD1. Germline V gene data show CDR1 as SQVTM and CDR2 as ANQGSEA. V lost 4 bases, J lost 0 bases, and 1 base stayed unmatched. This CDR3 contains 14 residues. CDR3 sequence reads: CSVAGQGSYNEQFF. The CDR3 DNA follows: TGCAGCGTTGCGGGACAGGGCTCCTACAATGAGCAGTTCTTC.

This clonotype turned up a few times. The V and J genes are TRBV18 and TRBJ2-2; 9 bases line up with TRBD1. CDR3 length equals 18 residues. With 6 bases clipped from V and 2 bases from J, the junction kept 13 bases outside the gene matches. Germline V gives CDR1 KGHSH, CDR2 LQKENI. The CDR3 spells CASSQSPPGQGNTGELFF. As DNA, the CDR3 is TGTGCCAGCTCGCAAAGTCCACCGGGACAGGGCAACACCGGGGAGCTGTTTTTT.

This chain uses TRBV19 with TRBJ2-7; 7 bases map to TRBD1. The ends lost 10 bases at V and 5 bases at J; junction bases unmatched: 20. Germline-derived CDR1 and CDR2 are LNHDA and SQIVND (reference sequence). The CDR3 contains 16 residues. The CDR3 nucleotides are TGTGCCACCCCGAAGTGGGCCCCTGGACAGGCCCACGAGCAGTACTTC. Its protein is CATPKWAPGQAHEQYF.